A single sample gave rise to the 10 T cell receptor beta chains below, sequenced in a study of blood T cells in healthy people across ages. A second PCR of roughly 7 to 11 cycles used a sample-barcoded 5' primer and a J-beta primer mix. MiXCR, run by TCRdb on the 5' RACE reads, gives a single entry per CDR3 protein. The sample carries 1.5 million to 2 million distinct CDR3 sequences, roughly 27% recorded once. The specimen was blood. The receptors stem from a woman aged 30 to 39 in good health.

CDR3 sequence reads: CSARDKGGYTF. CDR3 bases: TGCAGTGCTAGAGATAAAGGGGGCTACACCTTC. This chain joins TRBV20-1 and TRBJ1-2; D is uncertain. The V gene's germline CDR1 is DFQATT and CDR2 SNEGSKA (reference sequence). The CDR3 is 11 amino acids. The germline V and J ends were trimmed by 0 bases and 8 bases, with 7 bases remaining between them.

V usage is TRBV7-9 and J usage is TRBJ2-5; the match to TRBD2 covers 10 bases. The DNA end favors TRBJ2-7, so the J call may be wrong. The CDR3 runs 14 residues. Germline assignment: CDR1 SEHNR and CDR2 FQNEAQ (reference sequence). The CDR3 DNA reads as TGTGCCAGCAGCTTGACTAGCGGGTTCTACGAGCAGTACTTC. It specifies CASSLTSGFYEQYF.

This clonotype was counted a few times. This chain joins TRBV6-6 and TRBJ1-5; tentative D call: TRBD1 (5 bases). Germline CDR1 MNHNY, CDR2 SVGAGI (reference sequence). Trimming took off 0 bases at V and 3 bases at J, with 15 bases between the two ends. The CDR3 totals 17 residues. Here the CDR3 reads CASSYSDTVGPNQPQHF. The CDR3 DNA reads TGTGCCAGCAGTTACTCGGACACAGTGGGTCCCAATCAGCCCCAGCATTTT.

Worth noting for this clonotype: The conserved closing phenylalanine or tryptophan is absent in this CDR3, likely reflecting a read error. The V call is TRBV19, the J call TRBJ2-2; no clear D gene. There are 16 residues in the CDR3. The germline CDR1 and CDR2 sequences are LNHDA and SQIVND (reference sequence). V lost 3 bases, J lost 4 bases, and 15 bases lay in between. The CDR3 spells CASSMSQPKFTGELFV. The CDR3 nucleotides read TGTGCCAGTAGTATGTCGCAGCCCAAGTTCACCGGGGAGCTGTTTGTT.

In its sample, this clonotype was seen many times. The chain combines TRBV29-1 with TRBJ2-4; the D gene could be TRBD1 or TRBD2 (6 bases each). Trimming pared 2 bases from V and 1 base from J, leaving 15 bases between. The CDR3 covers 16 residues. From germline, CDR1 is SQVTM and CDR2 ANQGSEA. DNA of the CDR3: TGCAGCGTTGAAATCGGGGGCGCAGGGGCCAAAAACATTCAGTACTTC. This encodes CSVEIGGAGAKNIQYF.

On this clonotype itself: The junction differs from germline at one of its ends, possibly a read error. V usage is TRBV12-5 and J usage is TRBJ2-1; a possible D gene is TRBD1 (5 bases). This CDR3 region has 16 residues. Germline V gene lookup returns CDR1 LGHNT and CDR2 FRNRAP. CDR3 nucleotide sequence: TGTGTTAGTGGCCAGGGAAAGTACGCCAAGATTGGTGAGCAGTTCTTC. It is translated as CVSGQGKYAKIGEQFF.

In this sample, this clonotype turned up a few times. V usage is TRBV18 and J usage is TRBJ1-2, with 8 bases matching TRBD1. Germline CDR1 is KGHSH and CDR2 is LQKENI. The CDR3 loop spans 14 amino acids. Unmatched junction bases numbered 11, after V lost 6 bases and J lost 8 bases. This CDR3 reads CASSEGQGRIGYTF. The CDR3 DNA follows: TGTGCCAGCTCCGAAGGACAGGGCCGTATCGGCTACACCTTC. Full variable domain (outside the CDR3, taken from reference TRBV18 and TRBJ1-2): NAGVMQNPRHLVRRRGQEARLRCSPMKGHSHVYWYRQLPEEGLKFMVYLQKENIIDESGMPKERFSAEFPKEGPSILRIQQVVRGDSAAYFCASSEGQGRIGYTFGSGTRLTVV.

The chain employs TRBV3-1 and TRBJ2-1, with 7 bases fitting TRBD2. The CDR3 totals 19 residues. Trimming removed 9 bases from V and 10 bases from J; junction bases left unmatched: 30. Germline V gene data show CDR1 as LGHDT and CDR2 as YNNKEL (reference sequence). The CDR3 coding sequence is TGTGCCAGTTCCCACCGAAAGGGGTTCAGCGGGGCACGACAAGGAGAGCAGTTCTTC. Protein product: CASSHRKGFSGARQGEQFF.

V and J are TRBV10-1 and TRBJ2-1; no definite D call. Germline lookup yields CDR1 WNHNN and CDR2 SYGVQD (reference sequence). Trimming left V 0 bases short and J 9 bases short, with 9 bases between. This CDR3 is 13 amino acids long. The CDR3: CASSESRYGEQFF. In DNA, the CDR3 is TGCGCCAGCAGTGAGTCTAGGTACGGTGAGCAGTTCTTC.

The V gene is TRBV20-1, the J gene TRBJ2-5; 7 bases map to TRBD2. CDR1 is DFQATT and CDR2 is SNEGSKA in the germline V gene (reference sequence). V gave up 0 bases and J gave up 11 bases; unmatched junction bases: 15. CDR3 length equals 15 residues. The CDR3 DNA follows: TGCAGTGCTAGAGATCGGCAGCGGGGCTACAATGAGCAGTACTTC. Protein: CSARDRQRGYNEQYF.